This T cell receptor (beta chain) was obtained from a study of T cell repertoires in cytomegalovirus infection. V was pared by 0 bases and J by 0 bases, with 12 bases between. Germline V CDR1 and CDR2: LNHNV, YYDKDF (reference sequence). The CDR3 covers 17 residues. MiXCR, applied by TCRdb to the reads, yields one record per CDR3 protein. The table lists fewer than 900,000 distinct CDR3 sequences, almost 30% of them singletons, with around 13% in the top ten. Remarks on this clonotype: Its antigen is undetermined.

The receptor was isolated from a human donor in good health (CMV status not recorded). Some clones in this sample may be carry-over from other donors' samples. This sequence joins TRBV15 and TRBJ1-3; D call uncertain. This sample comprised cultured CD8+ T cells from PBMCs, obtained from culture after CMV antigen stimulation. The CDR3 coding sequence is TGTGCCACCAGCAGAGATTTAGGGCTTAGCTCTGGAAACACCATATATTTT. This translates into CATSRDLGLSSGNTIYF.